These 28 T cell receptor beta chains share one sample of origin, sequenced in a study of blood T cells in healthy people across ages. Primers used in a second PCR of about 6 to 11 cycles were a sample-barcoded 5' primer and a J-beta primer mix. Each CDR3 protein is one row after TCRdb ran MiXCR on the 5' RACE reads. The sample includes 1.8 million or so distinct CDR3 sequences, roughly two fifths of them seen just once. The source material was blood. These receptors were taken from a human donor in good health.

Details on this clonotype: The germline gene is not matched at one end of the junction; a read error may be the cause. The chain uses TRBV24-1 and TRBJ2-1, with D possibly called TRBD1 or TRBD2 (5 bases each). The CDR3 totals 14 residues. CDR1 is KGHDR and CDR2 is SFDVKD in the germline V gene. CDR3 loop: CATSVTGTDNEQFF. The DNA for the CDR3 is TGTGCCACCAGTGTCACCGGGACGGACAATGAGCAGTTCTTT.

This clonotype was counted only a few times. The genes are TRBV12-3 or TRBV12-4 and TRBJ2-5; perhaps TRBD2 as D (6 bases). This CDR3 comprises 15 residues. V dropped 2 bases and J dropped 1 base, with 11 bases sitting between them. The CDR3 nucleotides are TGTGCCAGCAGTTTATGGGACTTAACCCAAGAGACCCAGTACTTC. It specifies CASSLWDLTQETQYF.

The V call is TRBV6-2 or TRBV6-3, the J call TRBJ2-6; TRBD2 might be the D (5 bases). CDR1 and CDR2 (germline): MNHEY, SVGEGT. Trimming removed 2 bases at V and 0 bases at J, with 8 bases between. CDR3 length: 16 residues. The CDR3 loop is CASSYAGVSGANVLTF. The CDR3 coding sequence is TGTGCCAGCAGTTACGCCGGGGTCTCTGGGGCCAACGTCCTGACTTTC.

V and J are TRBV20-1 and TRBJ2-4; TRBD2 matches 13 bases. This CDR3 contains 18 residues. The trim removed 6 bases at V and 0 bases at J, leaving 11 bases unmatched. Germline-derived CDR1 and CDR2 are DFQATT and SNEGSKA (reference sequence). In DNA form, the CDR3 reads TGCAGTGCCCCCGGACTAGCGGGGGCAGGCCCAGCCAAAAACATTCAGTACTTC. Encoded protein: CSAPGLAGAGPAKNIQYF.

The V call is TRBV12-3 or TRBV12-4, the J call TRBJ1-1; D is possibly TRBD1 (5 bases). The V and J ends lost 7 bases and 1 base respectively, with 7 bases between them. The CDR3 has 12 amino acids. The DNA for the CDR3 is TGTGCCAGCATCACAGGGAACACTGAAGCTTTCTTT. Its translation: CASITGNTEAFF.

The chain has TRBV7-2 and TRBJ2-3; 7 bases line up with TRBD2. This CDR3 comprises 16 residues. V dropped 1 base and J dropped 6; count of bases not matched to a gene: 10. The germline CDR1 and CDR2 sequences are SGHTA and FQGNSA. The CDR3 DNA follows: TGTGCCAGCAGCTTAGGGTCGGTACTAGCGAAGGATACGCAGTATTTT. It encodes CASSLGSVLAKDTQYF.

The CDR3 sequence: CASSPGQFWYTF. The CDR3 DNA follows: TGTGCCAGCAGCCCTGGACAGTTTTGGTACACCTTC. The V call is TRBV7-2, the J call TRBJ1-2; possibly TRBD1 for D (6 bases). The CDR3 totals 12 residues. The V gene lost 5 bases and the J gene lost 11 bases, with 15 bases spanning the gap. Germline CDR1 is SGHTA and CDR2 is FQGNSA.

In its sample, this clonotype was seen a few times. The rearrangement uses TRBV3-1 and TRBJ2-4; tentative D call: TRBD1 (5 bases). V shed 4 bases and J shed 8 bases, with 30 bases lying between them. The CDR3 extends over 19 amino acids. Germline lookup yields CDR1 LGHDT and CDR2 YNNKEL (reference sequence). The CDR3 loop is CASSPKSPWAGKVWDIQYF. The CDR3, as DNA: TGTGCCAGCAGCCCCAAATCACCCTGGGCAGGGAAGGTATGGGACATTCAGTACTTC.

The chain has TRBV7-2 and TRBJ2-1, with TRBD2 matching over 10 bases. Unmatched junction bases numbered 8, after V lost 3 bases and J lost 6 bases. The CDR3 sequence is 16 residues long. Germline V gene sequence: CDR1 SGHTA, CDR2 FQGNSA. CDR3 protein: CASSFPAGGPGNEQFF. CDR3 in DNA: TGTGCCAGCAGCTTCCCAGCGGGGGGGCCTGGCAATGAGCAGTTCTTC.

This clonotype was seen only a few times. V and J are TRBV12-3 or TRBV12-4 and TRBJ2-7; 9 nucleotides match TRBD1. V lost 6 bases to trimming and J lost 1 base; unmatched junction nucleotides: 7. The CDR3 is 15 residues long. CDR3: CASSPRDRVSYEQYF. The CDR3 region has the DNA TGTGCCAGCAGCCCCCGGGACAGGGTGTCCTACGAGCAGTACTTC.

CDR3 residues: CASRPTGVGEQFF. DNA of the CDR3: TGTGCCAGCAGGCCAACAGGGGTGGGTGAGCAGTTCTTC. The V gene is TRBV7-2, the J gene TRBJ2-1; 7 nucleotides match TRBD1. The trim removed 6 bases at V and 9 bases at J, leaving 8 bases unmatched. The length of the CDR3 is 13 residues. The germline gives CDR1 SGHTA, CDR2 FQGNSA.

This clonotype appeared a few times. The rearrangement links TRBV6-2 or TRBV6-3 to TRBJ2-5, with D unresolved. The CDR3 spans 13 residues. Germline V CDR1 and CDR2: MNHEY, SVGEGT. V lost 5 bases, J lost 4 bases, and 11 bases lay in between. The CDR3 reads CASSEYFGETQYF. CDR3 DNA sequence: TGTGCCAGCAGTGAATACTTTGGAGAGACCCAGTACTTC.

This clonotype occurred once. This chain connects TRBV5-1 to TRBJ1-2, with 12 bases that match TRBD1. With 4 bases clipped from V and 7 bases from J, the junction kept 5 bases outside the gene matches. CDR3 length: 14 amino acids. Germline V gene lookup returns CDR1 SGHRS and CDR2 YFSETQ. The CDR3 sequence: CASSVGQGAGGYTF. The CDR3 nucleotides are TGCGCCAGCAGCGTGGGACAGGGGGCGGGTGGCTACACCTTC.

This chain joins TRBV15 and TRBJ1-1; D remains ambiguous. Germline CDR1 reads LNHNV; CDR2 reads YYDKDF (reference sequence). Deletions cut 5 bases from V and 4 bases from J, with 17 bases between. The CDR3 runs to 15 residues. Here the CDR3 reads CATSDNIAAGTEAFF. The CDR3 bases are TGTGCCACCAGCGATAATATCGCAGCGGGCACTGAAGCTTTCTTT.

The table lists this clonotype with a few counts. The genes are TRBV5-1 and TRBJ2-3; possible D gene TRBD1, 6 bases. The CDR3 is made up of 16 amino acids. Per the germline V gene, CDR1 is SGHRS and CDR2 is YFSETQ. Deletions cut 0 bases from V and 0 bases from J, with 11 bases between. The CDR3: CASSLGPGQSTDTQYF. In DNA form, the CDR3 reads TGCGCCAGCAGCTTGGGACCAGGACAGAGCACAGATACGCAGTATTTT.

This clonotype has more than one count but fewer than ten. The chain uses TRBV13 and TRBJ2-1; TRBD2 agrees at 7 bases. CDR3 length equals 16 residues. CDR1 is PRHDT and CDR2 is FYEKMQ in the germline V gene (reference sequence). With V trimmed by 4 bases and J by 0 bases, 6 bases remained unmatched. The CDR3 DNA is TGTGCCAGCAGCTCCTTGGGGGGGAGCTCCTACAATGAGCAGTTCTTC. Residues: CASSSLGGSSYNEQFF.

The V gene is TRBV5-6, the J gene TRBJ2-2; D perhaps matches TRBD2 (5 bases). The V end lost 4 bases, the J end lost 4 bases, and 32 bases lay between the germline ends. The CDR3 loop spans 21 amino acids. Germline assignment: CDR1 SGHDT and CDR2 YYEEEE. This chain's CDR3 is CASSPPGMRRSDFITTGELFF. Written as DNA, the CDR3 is TGTGCCAGCAGCCCGCCGGGAATGAGGAGAAGCGATTTTATCACCACCGGGGAGCTGTTTTTT.

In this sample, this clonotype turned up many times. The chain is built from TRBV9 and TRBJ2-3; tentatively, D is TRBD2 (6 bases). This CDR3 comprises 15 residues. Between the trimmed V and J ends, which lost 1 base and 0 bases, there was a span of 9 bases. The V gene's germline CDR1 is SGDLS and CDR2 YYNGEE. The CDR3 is CASSVWRGSTDTQYF. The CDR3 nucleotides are TGTGCCAGCAGCGTATGGCGGGGTAGCACAGATACGCAGTATTTT.

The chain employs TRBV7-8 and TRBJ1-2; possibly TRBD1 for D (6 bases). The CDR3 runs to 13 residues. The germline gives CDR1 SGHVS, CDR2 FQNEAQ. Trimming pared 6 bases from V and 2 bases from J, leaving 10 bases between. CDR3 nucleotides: TGTGCCAGCAGATACGGACAGAACTATGGCTACACCTTC. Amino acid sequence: CASRYGQNYGYTF.

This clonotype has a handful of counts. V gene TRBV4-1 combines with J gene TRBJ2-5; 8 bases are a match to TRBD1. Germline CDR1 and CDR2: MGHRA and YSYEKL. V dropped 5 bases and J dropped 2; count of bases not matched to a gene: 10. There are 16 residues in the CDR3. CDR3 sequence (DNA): TGCGCCAGCAGCTTAGTTCCAGGACAGGGACAAGAGACCCAGTACTTC. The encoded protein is CASSLVPGQGQETQYF.

CDR3 loop: CASSFDEKLFF. CDR3 sequence (DNA): TGTGCCAGCAGCTTTGATGAAAAACTGTTTTTT. This sequence joins TRBV7-9 and TRBJ1-4; D gene uncertain. This CDR3 is 11 amino acids long. Per the germline V gene, CDR1 is SEHNR and CDR2 is FQNEAQ (reference sequence). V shed 3 bases and J shed 6 bases, with 2 bases lying between them.

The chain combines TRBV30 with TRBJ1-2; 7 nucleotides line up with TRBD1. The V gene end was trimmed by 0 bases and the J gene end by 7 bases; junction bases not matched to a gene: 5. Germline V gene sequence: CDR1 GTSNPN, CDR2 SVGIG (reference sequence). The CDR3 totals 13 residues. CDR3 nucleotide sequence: TGTGCCTGGAGTGTAGGGGGCGAGGGTGGCTACACCTTC. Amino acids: CAWSVGGEGGYTF.

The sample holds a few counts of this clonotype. CDR3 loop: CASRDGTDTYEQYF. The CDR3 DNA follows: TGTGCCTCCAGGGATGGGACAGATACCTACGAGCAGTACTTC. The chain joins TRBV10-3 to TRBJ2-1; 7 nucleotides align to TRBD1. TRBJ2-7 matches the DNA end more closely, so the J call is doubtful. Germline assignment: CDR1 ENHRY and CDR2 SYGVKD. The CDR3 loop spans 14 amino acids.

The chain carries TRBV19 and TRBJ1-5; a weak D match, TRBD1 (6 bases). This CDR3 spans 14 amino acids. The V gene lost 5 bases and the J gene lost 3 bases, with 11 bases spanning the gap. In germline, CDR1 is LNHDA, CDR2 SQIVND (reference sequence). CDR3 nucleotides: TGTGCCAGTAGTTCACAGGGAGTCAATCAGCCCCAGCATTTT. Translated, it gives CASSSQGVNQPQHF.

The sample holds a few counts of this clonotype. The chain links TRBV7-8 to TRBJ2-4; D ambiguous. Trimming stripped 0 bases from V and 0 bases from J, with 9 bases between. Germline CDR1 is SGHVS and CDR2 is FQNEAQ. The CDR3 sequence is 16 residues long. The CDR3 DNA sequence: TGTGCCAGCAGCTTAGCTAGTTCGGTAGCCAAAAACATTCAGTACTTC. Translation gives CASSLASSVAKNIQYF.

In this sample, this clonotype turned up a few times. In nucleotides, the CDR3 is TGCAGTGCTACCGGGACTAGCGGGGGCAATGAGCAGTTCTTC. Protein sequence: CSATGTSGGNEQFF. V usage is TRBV20-1 and J usage is TRBJ2-1; 14 nucleotides line up with TRBD2. The J segment lost 6 bases and the V segment lost 4 bases, leaving 2 bases of the junction unmatched. The CDR3 contains 14 residues. Germline V gene lookup returns CDR1 DFQATT and CDR2 SNEGSKA (reference sequence).

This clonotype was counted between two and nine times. CDR3 in amino acids: CSAASEGPGGEQYF. The CDR3 DNA reads as TGCAGTGCCGCTAGTGAGGGCCCAGGGGGCGAGCAGTACTTC. The chain carries TRBV20-1 and TRBJ2-7; 7 nucleotides line up with TRBD1. V shed 6 bases and J 6 bases; nucleotides not matched to a gene: 14. This CDR3 is built from 14 residues. The germline V gene has CDR1 DFQATT and CDR2 SNEGSKA (reference sequence).

CDR3 coding DNA: TGCAGTGCTGAAGAGACTCAGGGGTTCTACAATGAGCAGTTCTTC. As protein: CSAEETQGFYNEQFF. The chain couples TRBV20-1 to TRBJ2-1; a weak D match, TRBD1 (6 bases). V lost 5 bases and J 3 bases, leaving 17 bases between the germline ends. The CDR3 has 15 residues. The germline gives CDR1 DFQATT, CDR2 SNEGSKA (reference sequence).